A selection of T cell receptor beta chains follows, all from one sample in a study of identical twins. TCRdb redid the calling of the 5' RACE reads with MiXCR, one entry per CDR3 protein. Of 520,000 or so distinct CDR3 sequences in the sample, 22% were seen once. These data were also filed under a second study, of T cells expressing NK-cell markers.

The sequenced material came from CD4+ T cells sorted from blood. Source of these receptors: a woman younger than 30 in good health. The CDR3 runs from the conserved cysteine through the conserved F or W. Fields, in order: V gene, clone size, J gene, D gene, CDR3 DNA, CDR3 protein. The D gene is left open where the match is weak. Size values are once, few and many counts, or a class for expanded clones, and some rows have none.

v_call: TRBV5-1; clone_size: NA; j_call: TRBJ2-2; d_call: NA; cdr3_nt: TGCGCCAGCTCCTGGGTGGGGAACACCGGGGAGCTGTTTTTT; cdr3_aa: CASSWVGNTGELFF
v_call: TRBV11-2; clone_size: few; j_call: TRBJ2-2; d_call: NA; cdr3_nt: TGTGCCAGCGGATCATACGGGGAGCTGTTTTTT; cdr3_aa: CASGSYGELFF
v_call: TRBV2; clone_size: NA; j_call: TRBJ2-3; d_call: NA; cdr3_nt: TGTGCCAGCAGTGACTTGATCACAGATACGCAGTATTTT; cdr3_aa: CASSDLITDTQYF
v_call: TRBV4-3; clone_size: few; j_call: TRBJ1-3; d_call: NA; cdr3_nt: TGCGCCAGCAGCCAAGATCGGGGAAACACCATATATTTT; cdr3_aa: CASSQDRGNTIYF
v_call: TRBV7-8; clone_size: NA; j_call: TRBJ2-1; d_call: TRBD2; cdr3_nt: TGTGCCAGCAGCTCAGCCCGGGTCGATAGCGGGGAAGGATGGTTCTTC; cdr3_aa: CASSSARVDSGEGWFF
v_call: TRBV10-3; clone_size: few; j_call: TRBJ2-7; d_call: NA; cdr3_nt: TGTGCCATCAGTGGACTCTTCTCCAGGAACTACGAGCAGTACTTC; cdr3_aa: CAISGLFSRNYEQYF
v_call: TRBV3-1; clone_size: few; j_call: TRBJ2-5; d_call: NA; cdr3_nt: TGTGCCAGCAGCCAAGGACAGATCCAAGAGACCCAGTACTTC; cdr3_aa: CASSQGQIQETQYF
v_call: TRBV12-3/TRBV12-4; clone_size: NA; j_call: TRBJ2-7; d_call: NA; cdr3_nt: TGTGCCAGCAGGGCTAGTCACTACGAGCAGTACTTC; cdr3_aa: CASRASHYEQYF
v_call: TRBV20-1; clone_size: few; j_call: TRBJ2-2; d_call: TRBD1; cdr3_nt: TGCAGTGCTGGACAGGGCGTCGATACCGGGGAGCTGTTTTTT; cdr3_aa: CSAGQGVDTGELFF
v_call: TRBV14; clone_size: few; j_call: TRBJ2-5; d_call: NA; cdr3_nt: TGTGCCAGCAGCCAAGATGGTTGGCAGGCCAATTGGTACTTC; cdr3_aa: CASSQDGWQANWYF
v_call: TRBV6-2/TRBV6-3; clone_size: once; j_call: TRBJ2-2; d_call: NA; cdr3_nt: TGTGCCAGCAGTTACAGTCGGCAGGGCACGAACACCGGGGAGCTGTTTTTT; cdr3_aa: CASSYSRQGTNTGELFF
v_call: TRBV27; clone_size: NA; j_call: TRBJ2-7; d_call: TRBD1; cdr3_nt: TGTGCCAGCAGTTTTCGGGGCAGGGGGCGACACGAGCAGTACTTC; cdr3_aa: CASSFRGRGRHEQYF
v_call: TRBV20-1; clone_size: many; j_call: TRBJ1-5; d_call: NA; cdr3_nt: TGCAGTGCTACGAAGGAGCGGGGCAATCAGCCCCAGCATTTT; cdr3_aa: CSATKERGNQPQHF
v_call: TRBV12-3/TRBV12-4; clone_size: few; j_call: TRBJ1-2; d_call: NA; cdr3_nt: TGTGCCAGCAGTTTGAAGGGAAGCTATGGCTACACCTTC; cdr3_aa: CASSLKGSYGYTF
v_call: TRBV19; clone_size: NA; j_call: TRBJ2-1; d_call: NA; cdr3_nt: TGTGCCAGTAGTATTGGGCAATACAATGAGCAGTTCTTC; cdr3_aa: CASSIGQYNEQFF
v_call: TRBV9; clone_size: few; j_call: TRBJ2-1; d_call: NA; cdr3_nt: TGTGCCAGCAGCGTATCCATCTACAATGAGCAGTTCTTC; cdr3_aa: CASSVSIYNEQFF
v_call: TRBV7-2; clone_size: few; j_call: TRBJ2-1; d_call: NA; cdr3_nt: TGTGCCAGCAGCTTAGCCCTTGACAATGAGCAGTTCTTC; cdr3_aa: CASSLALDNEQFF
v_call: TRBV5-1; clone_size: many; j_call: TRBJ2-5; d_call: NA; cdr3_nt: TGTGCCAGCAGCCCCACAGGACAAGAGACCCAGTACTTC; cdr3_aa: CASSPTGQETQYF
v_call: TRBV3-1; clone_size: few; j_call: TRBJ2-3; d_call: TRBD2; cdr3_nt: TGTGCCAGCAGCCAACTAGCGGGGGGGCCGGATACGCAGTATTTT; cdr3_aa: CASSQLAGGPDTQYF
v_call: TRBV20-1; clone_size: NA; j_call: TRBJ2-1; d_call: TRBD1; cdr3_nt: TGCAGTGCTAACAGACAGGGGACGAACACCAATGAGCAGTTCTTC; cdr3_aa: CSANRQGTNTNEQFF
v_call: TRBV6-2/TRBV6-3; clone_size: NA; j_call: TRBJ2-1; d_call: TRBD2; cdr3_nt: TGTGCCAGCACCAGAGCGGGACATGAGCAGTTCTTC; cdr3_aa: CASTRAGHEQFF
v_call: TRBV12-3/TRBV12-4; clone_size: few; j_call: TRBJ2-1; d_call: TRBD2; cdr3_nt: TGTGCCAGCAGAGGGACTAGCGGGAGTTTGTTCTTC; cdr3_aa: CASRGTSGSLFF
v_call: TRBV7-2; clone_size: NA; j_call: TRBJ2-7; d_call: NA; cdr3_nt: TGTGCCAGCAGTTCGTCACTCCCGATACAGGACGAGCAGTACTTC; cdr3_aa: CASSSSLPIQDEQYF
v_call: TRBV6-2/TRBV6-3; clone_size: few; j_call: TRBJ2-1; d_call: NA; cdr3_nt: TGTGCCAGCCAAGATTACAATGAGCAGTTCTTC; cdr3_aa: CASQDYNEQFF
v_call: TRBV25-1; clone_size: NA; j_call: TRBJ1-2; d_call: NA; cdr3_nt: TGTGCCAGCAGTGATGACAGCGGCTATGGCTACACCTTC; cdr3_aa: CASSDDSGYGYTF
v_call: TRBV11-1; clone_size: few; j_call: TRBJ2-7; d_call: TRBD2; cdr3_nt: TGTGCCAGCAGCCCAGCCGGGACTAAAGGGGAGACCGACTCCTACGAGCAGTACTTC; cdr3_aa: CASSPAGTKGETDSYEQYF
v_call: TRBV5-1; clone_size: few; j_call: TRBJ2-7; d_call: NA; cdr3_nt: TGCGCCAGCAGGGTGACAGGCTACGAGCAGTACTTC; cdr3_aa: CASRVTGYEQYF
v_call: TRBV20-1; clone_size: NA; j_call: TRBJ2-3; d_call: TRBD2; cdr3_nt: TGCAGTGCTAGACTAGCGGGGGGGGGAGATACGCAGTATTTT; cdr3_aa: CSARLAGGGDTQYF
v_call: TRBV15; clone_size: few; j_call: TRBJ1-2; d_call: NA; cdr3_nt: TGTGCCACCAGCAGAGATTATCCAGCCTATGGCTACACCTTC; cdr3_aa: CATSRDYPAYGYTF
v_call: TRBV7-2; clone_size: NA; j_call: TRBJ2-1; d_call: TRBD1; cdr3_nt: TGTGCCAGCAGCTTCCGGGACAGGGGGAACAATGAGCAGTTCTTC; cdr3_aa: CASSFRDRGNNEQFF
v_call: TRBV9; clone_size: NA; j_call: TRBJ2-7; d_call: NA; cdr3_nt: TGTGCCAGCAGCGGCCAGGTACAATCCTACGAGCAGTACTTC; cdr3_aa: CASSGQVQSYEQYF
v_call: TRBV20-1; clone_size: NA; j_call: TRBJ1-4; d_call: NA; cdr3_nt: TGCAGTGCTTCTACAGGAGATGAAAAACTGTTTTTT; cdr3_aa: CSASTGDEKLFF
v_call: TRBV5-1; clone_size: NA; j_call: TRBJ1-5; d_call: NA; cdr3_nt: TGCGCCAGCAGCGTTTCTGGGGAACAGCCCCAGCATTTT; cdr3_aa: CASSVSGEQPQHF
v_call: TRBV5-4; clone_size: many; j_call: TRBJ1-2; d_call: NA; cdr3_nt: TGTGCCAGCAGCTCGACCTATGGCTACACCTTC; cdr3_aa: CASSSTYGYTF
v_call: TRBV6-1; clone_size: NA; j_call: TRBJ1-1; d_call: NA; cdr3_nt: TGTGCCAGCAGGTCTTACCGGACCCCCGGTGGGGCTTTCTTT; cdr3_aa: CASRSYRTPGGAFF
v_call: TRBV21-1; clone_size: NA; j_call: TRBJ2-7; d_call: NA; cdr3_nt: TGTGCCAGCAGCTACCGGTGGCGGGTTTTCAGCTACTACGAGCAGTACTTC; cdr3_aa: CASSYRWRVFSYYEQYF
v_call: TRBV6-4; clone_size: NA; j_call: TRBJ2-2; d_call: NA; cdr3_nt: TGTGCCAGCAGCGAGGTATCCCTGGCCGGGGAGCTGTTTTTT; cdr3_aa: CASSEVSLAGELFF
v_call: TRBV29-1; clone_size: NA; j_call: TRBJ2-6; d_call: NA; cdr3_nt: TGCAGCGGGCTAGTGAACCCCTCTGGGGCCAACGTCCTGACTTTC; cdr3_aa: CSGLVNPSGANVLTF
v_call: TRBV20-1; clone_size: few; j_call: TRBJ1-2; d_call: TRBD1; cdr3_nt: TGCAGTGCGAACCGGGACAGGGGGCTCGGCTACACCTTC; cdr3_aa: CSANRDRGLGYTF
v_call: TRBV5-1; clone_size: many; j_call: TRBJ2-3; d_call: TRBD2; cdr3_nt: TGCGCCAGCAGCTTGACTAGCGTCTCAGATACGCAGTATTTT; cdr3_aa: CASSLTSVSDTQYF
v_call: TRBV5-6; clone_size: NA; j_call: TRBJ2-7; d_call: NA; cdr3_nt: TGTGCCAGCAGCATCGGGGCTCTCTACGAGCAGTACTTC; cdr3_aa: CASSIGALYEQYF
v_call: TRBV12-3/TRBV12-4; clone_size: few; j_call: TRBJ2-2; d_call: NA; cdr3_nt: TGTGCCAGCAGTTTACTCTTACGACAGACCGGGGAGCTGTTTTTT; cdr3_aa: CASSLLLRQTGELFF
v_call: TRBV20-1; clone_size: few; j_call: TRBJ2-5; d_call: NA; cdr3_nt: TGCAGTGCTAGAAATTGGGAGACCCAGTACTTC; cdr3_aa: CSARNWETQYF
v_call: TRBV5-6; clone_size: NA; j_call: TRBJ1-1; d_call: NA; cdr3_nt: TGTGCCAGCAGCGTTAGGGGCGGCGACACTGAAGCTTTCTTT; cdr3_aa: CASSVRGGDTEAFF
v_call: TRBV24-1; clone_size: few; j_call: TRBJ1-6; d_call: NA; cdr3_nt: TGTGCCACCAGTGATTTGCGACAGGACGGGGATTCACCCCTCCACTTT; cdr3_aa: CATSDLRQDGDSPLHF
v_call: TRBV19; clone_size: few; j_call: TRBJ1-5; d_call: NA; cdr3_nt: TGTGCCAGTGCCGACCGACGCAATCAGCCCCAGCATTTT; cdr3_aa: CASADRRNQPQHF
v_call: TRBV6-1; clone_size: NA; j_call: TRBJ2-1; d_call: NA; cdr3_nt: TGTGCCAGCACCCCTTTTTACGGGGAGAGGAACAATGAGCAGTTCTTC; cdr3_aa: CASTPFYGERNNEQFF
v_call: TRBV10-3; clone_size: few; j_call: TRBJ2-7; d_call: NA; cdr3_nt: TGTGCCATCACGGGGCAGGGGATGAACGAGCAGTACTTC; cdr3_aa: CAITGQGMNEQYF
v_call: TRBV20-1; clone_size: few; j_call: TRBJ1-1; d_call: TRBD1; cdr3_nt: TGCAGTGCAAGGGGGCCGGGTATCCCCACTGAAGCTTTCTTT; cdr3_aa: CSARGPGIPTEAFF
v_call: TRBV29-1; clone_size: NA; j_call: TRBJ2-1; d_call: TRBD1; cdr3_nt: TGCAGCGTTGAAGACTGGCAGGGGGCGAGGGTGATTGGGAATGAGCAGTTCTTC; cdr3_aa: CSVEDWQGARVIGNEQFF
v_call: TRBV5-1; clone_size: NA; j_call: TRBJ2-5; d_call: NA; cdr3_nt: TGCGCCAGCAGCGTGCAGGGTGAAGAGACCCAGTACTTC; cdr3_aa: CASSVQGEETQYF
v_call: TRBV20-1; clone_size: few; j_call: TRBJ1-2; d_call: NA; cdr3_nt: TGCAGTGCTACAGTTCCACTGGGCTACACCTTC; cdr3_aa: CSATVPLGYTF
v_call: TRBV12-3/TRBV12-4; clone_size: NA; j_call: TRBJ1-6; d_call: NA; cdr3_nt: TGTGCCAGCAGTTTAGTGGGGCAGATTTCACCCCTCCACTTT; cdr3_aa: CASSLVGQISPLHF